Sequencing of this T cell receptor beta chain was carried out in a study of shared clonotypes between healthy human individuals. Overall study findings and caveats: When naive CD4 clonotypes were compared across several donors, 4% to 6.5% were shared. Sequencing depth was expected to affect clonotype sharing among donors.

Points on this clone: What it binds is unknown.

Cells designated naive CD8 were CD45RO-negative and were positively selected for CCR7, with terminally differentiated effector memory CD45RA+ cells excluded. The V and J ends lost 3 bases and 3 bases respectively, with 8 bases between them. CDR1 is MNHEY and CDR2 is SMNVEV in the germline V gene (reference sequence). The CDR3 has 13 residues. A roughly 200 ng quantity of DNA, roughly 29,000 T cell genomes, went into the sorted-subset replicate PCRs. Sequencing used immunoSEQ multiplex PCR; TCRdb keeps in-frame clones, though not all of them. The sample has around 600,000 clones, about 95% seen once; the top ten hold about 0.11%.

Material: naive CD8+ T cells sorted from blood. The sequence came from a young woman in good health. The chain employs TRBV27 and TRBJ1-2; a possible D gene is TRBD1 (5 bases). The CDR3 DNA is TGTGCCAGCAGTTTTGGGGGGGACTATGGCTACACCTTC. Its translation is CASSFGGDYGYTF.